These T cell receptor beta chains were read from a single sample in a study of vaccination effects on CD4 cells after COVID-19. Antigens of these TCRs are unknown. Assay: immunoSEQ multiplex PCR; the TCRdb copy retains only in-frame clones and omits some. The data show fewer than 55,000 clones, over 65% seen once. Sample: CD4+ T cells from PBMCs cultured without peptide, taken after COVID-19 vaccination. These receptors all come from a human donor who had a prior SARS-CoV-2 infection. The CDR3 runs from the conserved cysteine through the conserved F or W. D genes are given only for firm matches. Size is omitted from some rows. Given values are once, few, many or a class for expanded clones.

d_call	clone_size	v_call	j_call	cdr3_nt	cdr3_aa
NA	NA	TRBV19	TRBJ2-5	TGTGCCAGTAGTATAGGGGTCAGCCGCCAAGAGACCCAGTACTTC	CASSIGVSRQETQYF
NA	NA	TRBV30	TRBJ2-7	TGTGCCTGGGAACCGGGACCGCGACCCTACGAGCAGTACTTC	CAWEPGPRPYEQYF
NA	NA	TRBV30	TRBJ2-7	TGTGCCTGGAGTGTATTCAAGGGCTACGAGCAGTACTTC	CAWSVFKGYEQYF
NA	once	TRBV20-1	TRBJ2-5	TGCAGTGCTAGTATCCCGGGTGTTAGGGAGACCCAGTACTTC	CSASIPGVRETQYF
TRBD2	NA	TRBV27	TRBJ2-1	TGTGCCAGCAGTTTATTATCAGCGGGATCCTACAATGAGCAGTTCTTC	CASSLLSAGSYNEQFF
NA	NA	TRBV5-1	TRBJ2-5	TGCGCCAGCAGCTTCCAGCTTGTAGCGAGTGGGGGAGAGACCCAGTACTTC	CASSFQLVASGGETQYF
TRBD1	NA	TRBV6-4	TRBJ1-2	TGTGCCAGCAGCAAAGAGGCCCCCGGGACAGGGATTTCTGGATTCTATGGCTACACCTTC	CASSKEAPGTGISGFYGYTF
NA	NA	TRBV7-6	TRBJ2-2	TGTGCCAGCAGCTTAGCGGGCCATGGAGCGAGCTCCGGGGAGCTGTTTTTT	CASSLAGHGASSGELFF
TRBD2	NA	TRBV2	TRBJ2-1	TGTGCCAGCAGCGACCTAGCGGCCTACTCCTACAATGAGCAGTTCTTC	CASSDLAAYSYNEQFF
NA	NA	TRBV3-1/TRBV3-2	TRBJ2-7	TGTGCCAGCAGCCATAGCGGAAGCTCCTACGAGCAGTACTTC	CASSHSGSSYEQYF
TRBD2	NA	TRBV5-4	TRBJ2-5	TGTGCCAGCAGCTTGGGACTAGCGGGAGGGCTGGAGGAGACCCAGTACTTC	CASSLGLAGGLEETQYF
NA	NA	TRBV3-1/TRBV3-2	TRBJ1-1	TGTGCCAGCAGCCAAGTCCAGGGGAACACTGAAGCTTTCTTT	CASSQVQGNTEAFF
NA	NA	TRBV9	TRBJ2-2	TGTGCCAGCAGCGCCAGCGGATGGGACACCGGGGAGCTGTTTTTT	CASSASGWDTGELFF
NA	NA	TRBV5-4	TRBJ2-7	TGTGCCAGCAGCTTCGGGGAAAACGAGCAGTACTTC	CASSFGENEQYF
TRBD2	NA	TRBV4-2	TRBJ2-2	TGTGCCAGCAGCCAAGTAGCGGGAGGCGGCACCGGGGAGCTGTTTTTT	CASSQVAGGGTGELFF
NA	NA	TRBV5-1	TRBJ2-3	TGCGCCAGCAGCTTGGCGGACAGCACAGATACGCAGTATTTT	CASSLADSTDTQYF
NA	once	TRBV7-3	TRBJ2-6	TGTGCCAGCAGCTTCAAAGGGGGTCCTGGGGCCAACGTCCTGACTTTC	CASSFKGGPGANVLTF
TRBD2	NA	TRBV5-1	TRBJ2-5	TGCGCCAGCAGCTGGGGGACTACCGAAGAGACCCAGTACTTC	CASSWGTTEETQYF
NA	NA	TRBV7-2	TRBJ1-1	TGTGCCAGCAGCTTCCTACCCGGTGCCGCTGAAGCTTTCTTT	CASSFLPGAAEAFF
TRBD1	few	TRBV5-1	TRBJ2-2	TGCGCCAGCAGCTGGGGGACAGGGTACCTCCCAAGGGAGCTGTTTTTT	CASSWGTGYLPRELFF
NA	once	TRBV15	TRBJ2-3	TGTGCCACCAGCAGAGATTTGGTAGATACGCAGTATTTT	CATSRDLVDTQYF
NA	once	TRBV4-3	TRBJ2-7	TGCGCCAGCAGCCAAGGACAGGCGGCCTCCTGGTACGAGCAGTACTTC	CASSQGQAASWYEQYF
NA	NA	TRBV7-2	TRBJ2-1	TGTGCCAGCAGCTTAGGGGTTGGGGTCAGCAATGAGCAGTTCTTC	CASSLGVGVSNEQFF
NA	NA	TRBV12-1	TRBJ2-1	TGTGCCAGCAGCTTTGCTGGGCGCATCCCCGCGGAGTTCTTC	CASSFAGRIPAEFF
NA	NA	TRBV3-1/TRBV3-2	TRBJ1-4	TGTGCCAGCAGCCCAGGAACAGGCGGAGAAAAACTGTTTTTT	CASSPGTGGEKLFF
NA	NA	TRBV7-2	TRBJ1-5	TGTGCCAGCAGCTTAGACCATCAGCCCCAGCATTTT	CASSLDHQPQHF
NA	NA	TRBV30	TRBJ2-5	TGTGCCTGGGGGGAGGGGGTTTTCGAGACCCAGTACTTC	CAWGEGVFETQYF
TRBD2	NA	TRBV3-1/TRBV3-2	TRBJ2-5	TGTGCCAGCAGCCAAGATATGGGGGGGGAGACCCAGTACTTC	CASSQDMGGETQYF
TRBD2	NA	TRBV15	TRBJ2-1	TGTGCCACCAGCAGAGCGGGAGGAGGCGGGGGGGCGCACCGGGAGCAGTTCTTC	CATSRAGGGGGAHREQFF
NA	once	TRBV11-2	TRBJ2-3	TGTGCCAGCAGACAGCTAGGTACAGATACGCAGTATTTT	CASRQLGTDTQYF
TRBD2	medium-sized	TRBV10-1	TRBJ2-5	TGCGCCAGCAGTCGGACTAGCGGGAGGGCCGAGACCCAGTACTTC	CASSRTSGRAETQYF
TRBD2	NA	TRBV7-2	TRBJ2-7	TGTGCCAACAAACTAGCGGGAGTCGACGAGCAGTACTTC	CANKLAGVDEQYF
TRBD1	NA	TRBV19	TRBJ2-3	TGTGCCAGTAGTACGTACAGGGGGCGAGATCTCACAGATACGCAGTATTTT	CASSTYRGRDLTDTQYF
TRBD1	NA	TRBV7-9	TRBJ1-6	TGTGCCAGCAGCTTAGCCGCGAGGACAGGGGCGTATAATTCACCCCTCCACTTT	CASSLAARTGAYNSPLHF
TRBD1	NA	TRBV10-3	TRBJ1-6	TGTGCCATCAGTGGGGACAGGGGGTTTTCACCCCTCCACTTT	CAISGDRGFSPLHF
TRBD2	NA	TRBV11-3	TRBJ2-3	TGTGCCAGCAGCTCCGGGGGGGCCCCAGATACGCAGTATTTT	CASSSGGAPDTQYF
NA	NA	TRBV2	TRBJ1-4	TGTGCCAGCACTCCGAGTGGGGCAGGGAAGGGTGAAAAACTGTTTTTT	CASTPSGAGKGEKLFF
TRBD1	NA	TRBV4-2	TRBJ1-2	TGTGCCAGCAGCCAACTTGATCGGGACAGGGGGCAACCTATGTATGGCTACACCTTC	CASSQLDRDRGQPMYGYTF
NA	NA	TRBV5-6	TRBJ2-7	TGTGCCAGCAGCTTGGGGTTCGTAGCCTACGAGCAGTACTTC	CASSLGFVAYEQYF